Only one count was recorded for the clone carrying this T cell receptor beta chain. The sample is drawn from a study of blood T cell repertoires in COVID-19. Profiled with immunoSEQ multiplex PCR; TCRdb holds only in-frame clones, not every one. The sample has about 62,000 clones; around 89% are singletons. The CDR3 consists of 15 residues. Losses at the gene ends were 3 bases for V and 4 bases for J; bases not matched to a gene: 4. CDR1 and CDR2 from the germline V gene are SGHRS and YFSETQ. The source material was peripheral blood. The source is a woman aged 60-75 years with COVID-19, enrolled during active disease. V usage is TRBV5-1 and J usage is TRBJ2-1, with TRBD1 matching 10 bases. DNA for the CDR3: TGCGCCAGCAGCTCGGGACAGGGGATGTACAATGAGCAGTTCTTC. It yields the protein CASSSGQGMYNEQFF.